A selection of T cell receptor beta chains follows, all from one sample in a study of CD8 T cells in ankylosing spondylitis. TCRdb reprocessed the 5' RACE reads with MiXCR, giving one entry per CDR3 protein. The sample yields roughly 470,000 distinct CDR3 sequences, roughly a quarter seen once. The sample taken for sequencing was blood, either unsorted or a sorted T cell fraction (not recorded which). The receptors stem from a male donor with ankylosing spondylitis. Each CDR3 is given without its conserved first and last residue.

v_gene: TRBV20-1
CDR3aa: SASPSGRDYEQY

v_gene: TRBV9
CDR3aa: ASSVAPPDMNTEAF

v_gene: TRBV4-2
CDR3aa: ASSPGQGAGLGTGELF

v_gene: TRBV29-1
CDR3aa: SVERRLRNTEAF

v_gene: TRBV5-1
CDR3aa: ATSFKGATEAF

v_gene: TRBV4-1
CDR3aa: ASSPSGRVLT

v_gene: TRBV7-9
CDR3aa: ASRHGQGGNEKLF

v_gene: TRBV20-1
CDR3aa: SARSVMNTEAF

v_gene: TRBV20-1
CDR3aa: SAIRTGFPLDNQPQH

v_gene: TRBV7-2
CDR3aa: ASSLDLAANEQF

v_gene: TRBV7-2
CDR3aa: ASSLAGGQNYGYT

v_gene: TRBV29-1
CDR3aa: SVGTEGQPQH

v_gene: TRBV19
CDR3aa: ASSYEASSYNEQF

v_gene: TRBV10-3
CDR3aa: ATGQGFSETQY

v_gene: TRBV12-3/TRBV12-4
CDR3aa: ASCLRSPGLTVTDTQY

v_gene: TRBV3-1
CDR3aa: ASSTQGARYTGELF

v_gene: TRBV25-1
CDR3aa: ASSSPGNQGKLF

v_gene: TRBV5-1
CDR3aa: ASSLIPGLANNEQF

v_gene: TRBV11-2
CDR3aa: ASSLATTGYYEQY

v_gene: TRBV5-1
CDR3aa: ASSLAPSRGDQPQH

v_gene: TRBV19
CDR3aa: ASSGTGTGGY

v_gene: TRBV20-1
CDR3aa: SARFSFLEPQH

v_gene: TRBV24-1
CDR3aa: ATSDSTTGFGYGYT

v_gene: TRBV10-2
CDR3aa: ASRDATGGDQPQH

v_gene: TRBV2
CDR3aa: ASQGQVNSPLH

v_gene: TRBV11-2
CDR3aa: ASSPGTSGSQTQY

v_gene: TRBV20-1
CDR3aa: SARGGSGYNEQF